A selection of T cell receptor beta chains follows, all from one sample in a study of blood T cell repertoires in COVID-19. Assay: immunoSEQ multiplex PCR; the TCRdb copy retains only in-frame clones and omits some. The sample has tens of thousands of clones, about 84% seen once. Sequenced input: peripheral blood. The source is a man aged 50 to 59 with COVID-19, enrolled during active disease. CDR3s include the opening cysteine and the closing phenylalanine or tryptophan. The D gene is left open where the match is weak. Where a row states a size, it is once, few, many or the class of an expanded clone; other rows omit it.

D gene	V gene	J gene	clone size	CDR3 DNA	CDR3 protein
NA	TRBV5-1	TRBJ2-6	NA	TGCGCCAGCAGCCCAGGTGAGGCCAACGTCCTGACTTTC	CASSPGEANVLTF
TRBD2	TRBV5-4	TRBJ2-3	once	TGTGCCAGCAGCTCGGCGAGCGGGGGGGCGACAGATACGCAGTATTTT	CASSSASGGATDTQYF
TRBD1	TRBV4-1	TRBJ2-3	NA	TGCGCCAGCAGCCTCGGACAGGGGGGCACAGATACGCAGTATTTT	CASSLGQGGTDTQYF
NA	TRBV10-3	TRBJ1-2	once	TGTGCCATCAGTGAGGGGGGCCGGAACTATGGCTACACCTTC	CAISEGGRNYGYTF
NA	TRBV4-1	TRBJ2-7	NA	TGCGCCAGCAGCCAAGGTCTTGAGGTTGTCGAGCAGTACTTC	CASSQGLEVVEQYF
NA	TRBV19	TRBJ2-3	few	TGTGCCAGTAGTATGATGGAGAGCGCTCCCTCGGATACGCAGTATTTT	CASSMMESAPSDTQYF
TRBD2	TRBV5-6	TRBJ2-5	NA	TGTGCCAGCAGCTTACGCGGGGGGGCCCAGGAGACCCAGTACTTC	CASSLRGGAQETQYF
TRBD1	TRBV5-6	TRBJ1-3	once	TGTGCCAGCAGTATGGACAGGAGAGTCTCTGGAAACACCATATATTTT	CASSMDRRVSGNTIYF
TRBD1	TRBV7-6	TRBJ2-5	NA	TGTGCCAGCAGCTTAGGGCAGGGGGCGAAACAAGAGACCCAGTACTTC	CASSLGQGAKQETQYF
TRBD1	TRBV2	TRBJ1-1	few	TGTGCCAGCAGTGCCCAGGGGGCCACTGAAGCTTTCTTT	CASSAQGATEAFF
NA	TRBV5-1	TRBJ2-3	NA	TGCGCCAGCAGGGGGGGAGACCGAAGGACAGATACGCAGTATTTT	CASRGGDRRTDTQYF
NA	TRBV2	TRBJ1-2	NA	TGTGCCAGCACCCCGTTTAGCCTAAGAGGTGGCTACACCTTC	CASTPFSLRGGYTF
TRBD2	TRBV7-9	TRBJ2-3	once	TGTGCCAGCAGCTATCGGCGGGGGGGTACAGATACGCAGTATTTT	CASSYRRGGTDTQYF
TRBD1	TRBV2	TRBJ1-2	NA	TGTGCCAGCAGTGAACCGGGACAGGGGGCCGGTGGCTACACCTTC	CASSEPGQGAGGYTF
NA	TRBV14	TRBJ2-5	NA	TGTGCCAGCAGCCACGGAGAGACCCAGTACTTC	CASSHGETQYF
TRBD1	TRBV29-1	TRBJ1-1	NA	TGCAGCGCGAAGGGTCTACAGGGGGACACTGAAGCTTTCTTT	CSAKGLQGDTEAFF
NA	TRBV29-1	TRBJ2-6	NA	TGCAGCGTAGGCGAAAGCAGGGTTACTAACTCTGGGGCCAACGTCCTGACTTTC	CSVGESRVTNSGANVLTF
TRBD1	TRBV4-2	TRBJ1-5	NA	TGTGCCAGCAGCCAGGATCTACGGACAGGGCGCCAGCCCCAGCATTTT	CASSQDLRTGRQPQHF
NA	TRBV28	TRBJ1-2	NA	TGTGCCAGCAGTTCCGCCCAGGGCTATGGCTACACCTTC	CASSSAQGYGYTF
NA	TRBV19	TRBJ2-2	few	TGTGCCAGTAGTAGGCGGGACCCAGGCACCGGGGAGCTGTTTTTT	CASSRRDPGTGELFF
NA	TRBV9	TRBJ1-3	NA	TGTGCCAGCAGCGTAGGGCCCGGGGGGCCTGGAAACACCATATATTTT	CASSVGPGGPGNTIYF
NA	TRBV10-2	TRBJ1-3	NA	TGCGCCAGCAGTGGCGGGTTCGGAAACACCATATATTTT	CASSGGFGNTIYF
NA	TRBV6-1	TRBJ2-7	NA	TGTGCCAGCAGTGAATCAGGCCCGAAGCAGTACTTC	CASSESGPKQYF
TRBD2	TRBV5-6	TRBJ2-7	few	TGTGCCAGCAGTCTAGCGGGGGAGCAGTACTTC	CASSLAGEQYF
NA	TRBV13	TRBJ2-1	NA	TGTGCCAGCAGCTTAGGCCCGCAGGGCGGTTTCTACAATGAGCAGTTCTTC	CASSLGPQGGFYNEQFF
TRBD1	TRBV12-5	TRBJ1-2	once	TGTGCTAGTGGTTTGGTATCCGGGACAGGCCGCTATGGCTACACCTTC	CASGLVSGTGRYGYTF
NA	TRBV5-4	TRBJ2-3	NA	TGTGCCAGCAGACCCCTATCCGAGCTCACAGATACGCAGTATTTT	CASRPLSELTDTQYF
NA	TRBV14	TRBJ1-1	NA	TGTGCCAGCAGCCAATCGTTGGCGAACACTGAAGCTTTCTTT	CASSQSLANTEAFF
TRBD1	TRBV13	TRBJ2-5	NA	TGTGCCAGCAGCGACCCAGGACAGGGGGGGTTGAAGACCCAGTACTTC	CASSDPGQGGLKTQYF
TRBD1	TRBV6-2/TRBV6-3	TRBJ1-1	NA	TGTGCCAGCAGCCTACAGGGGACGTCGAACACTGAAGCTTTCTTT	CASSLQGTSNTEAFF
TRBD2	TRBV5-5	TRBJ2-1	NA	TGTGCCAGCAGCAATCAACTAGCGACCTTTTCCTACAATGAGCAGTTCTTC	CASSNQLATFSYNEQFF
NA	TRBV7-3	TRBJ2-2	NA	TGTGCCAGCAGATTGGACGGGACTTACACCGGGGAGCTGTTTTTT	CASRLDGTYTGELFF
TRBD1	TRBV9	TRBJ1-1	once	TGTGCCAGCAGCCCTCCAGGGGGGCCTGAAGCTTTCTTT	CASSPPGGPEAFF
TRBD2	TRBV6-4	TRBJ2-7	NA	TGTGCCAGCAGTGACCAAGCGGGGGAGTACGAGCAGTACTTC	CASSDQAGEYEQYF
NA	TRBV12-3/TRBV12-4	TRBJ1-1	NA	TGTGCCAGCAGTTTTTTACAGGGAACTGAAGCTTTCTTT	CASSFLQGTEAFF
NA	TRBV19	TRBJ1-2	NA	TGTGCCAGTAGTACCCGTTCAGCGAGGGGGTTCTATGGCTACACCTTC	CASSTRSARGFYGYTF
TRBD2	TRBV6-2/TRBV6-3	TRBJ2-7	NA	TGTGCCAGCAGTCGGGGGGTCTCTAGCTTCTACGAGCAGTACTTC	CASSRGVSSFYEQYF
NA	TRBV7-9	TRBJ1-1	few	TGTGCCAGCAGCTTAGCCGTACTCCCGAACACTGAAGCTTTCTTT	CASSLAVLPNTEAFF
NA	TRBV4-1	TRBJ2-1	NA	TGCGCCAGCAGTCTACTCACGGACAGCTACAATGAGCAGTTCTTC	CASSLLTDSYNEQFF
TRBD2	TRBV9	TRBJ2-1	NA	TGTGCCAGCAGCGCGATGGGACTAGCGGGGGACCTAGTTTACAATGAGCAGTTCTTC	CASSAMGLAGDLVYNEQFF
NA	TRBV7-9	TRBJ2-5	NA	TGTGCCAGCAGCTTAGGCCCAGCGGGTAAAGAGACCCAGTACTTC	CASSLGPAGKETQYF
NA	TRBV7-8	TRBJ1-3	NA	TGTGCCAGCAGATCACAGGGTTCTGGAAACACCATATATTTT	CASRSQGSGNTIYF
TRBD1	TRBV2	TRBJ2-7	NA	TGTGCCAGCAACCGCGGACAGGCCCCCTACGAGCAGTACTTC	CASNRGQAPYEQYF
NA	TRBV3-1/TRBV3-2	TRBJ1-5	few	TGTGCCAGCAGCCCGGAGACAGTCGGGCAGCCCCAGCATTTT	CASSPETVGQPQHF
NA	TRBV10-2	TRBJ2-2	NA	TGCGCCAGCAGTGGGCAGGGCGGGGAGCTGTTTTTT	CASSGQGGELFF
NA	TRBV19	TRBJ2-5	NA	TGTGCCAGTAAAGTTTTGGAGGGAGGCCAAGAGACCCAGTACTTC	CASKVLEGGQETQYF
NA	TRBV3-1/TRBV3-2	TRBJ1-2	NA	TGTGCCAGCAGCCCCCAATACCCGGGGGACTATGGCTACACCTTC	CASSPQYPGDYGYTF
TRBD1	TRBV7-8	TRBJ2-3	NA	TGTGCCAGCAGCTTAGGTCACAGGGGGCGCATGGATACGCAGTATTTT	CASSLGHRGRMDTQYF
TRBD1	TRBV19	TRBJ1-6	NA	TGTGCCAGTAGTATAGGACAGGGGGCACTTAATTCACCCCTCCACTTT	CASSIGQGALNSPLHF
NA	TRBV7-2	TRBJ2-1	NA	TGTGCCAGCAGCCAAATGGGCGGGGTAGACAATGAGCAGTTCTTC	CASSQMGGVDNEQFF
TRBD2	TRBV7-7	TRBJ2-1	NA	TGTGCTAGCAGCCAACTAGCGGGGGGGTATGAGCAGTTCTTC	CASSQLAGGYEQFF
TRBD1	TRBV15	TRBJ2-7	few	TGTGCCACCAGCAAAGACCGGGACAGGGGAACCTACGAGCAGTACTTC	CATSKDRDRGTYEQYF
NA	TRBV18	TRBJ2-6	NA	TGTGCCAGCTCATTACAGGCCTCTGGGGCCAACGTCCTGACTTTC	CASSLQASGANVLTF
NA	TRBV6-1	TRBJ2-5	NA	TGTGCCAGCAGTGAGGGGGGGCTGGGAGAGACCCAGTACTTC	CASSEGGLGETQYF
NA	TRBV19	TRBJ2-1	NA	TGTGCCAGTAGTATTGGAGCAAGGTACAATGAGCAGTTCTTC	CASSIGARYNEQFF
NA	TRBV5-6	TRBJ2-1	NA	TGTGCCAGCAGCGGGGCCCAAGGTCCCTCCTACAATGAGCAGTTCTTC	CASSGAQGPSYNEQFF
TRBD1	TRBV7-6	TRBJ1-2	NA	TGTGCCAGCAGCTCCCCGGGACAGGGGGCCCGCTACACCTTC	CASSSPGQGARYTF
NA	TRBV9	TRBJ2-2	NA	TGTGCCAGCAGCGTTCTTGAAGCAGGCACCGGGGAGCTGTTTTTT	CASSVLEAGTGELFF
TRBD2	TRBV5-3	TRBJ2-1	NA	TGTGCCAGAAGCCAAGGACTAGCGGGGGCTTCTTACAATGAGCAGTTCTTC	CARSQGLAGASYNEQFF
NA	TRBV6-4	TRBJ2-1	NA	TGTGCCAGCAGTGTGTACAGGGACAATGAGCAGTTCTTC	CASSVYRDNEQFF